This T cell receptor (beta chain) was identified during a study of cytomegalovirus exposure and HLA in healthy donors. Study-wide findings and caveats: Versus the approximately 700-donor mean, an Asian-associated ancestry cluster reportedly showed fewer N-insertions in a later analysis. Later analysis associated a missense DCLRE1C variant with TCR beta V- and J-gene trimming.

In this sample, this clone turned up once. The antigen remains undetermined. From germline, CDR1 is MRHNA and CDR2 SNTAGT. The V and J ends lost 6 bases and 7 bases, in that order; junction bases with no gene match: 8. There are 14 residues in the CDR3. PCR amplification relied on 60 Vbeta primers (plus 13 Jbeta primers). Profiled with immunoSEQ multiplex PCR; TCRdb holds only in-frame clones, not every one. The table shows more than 90,000 clones, with roughly 63% occurring only once. Healthy donors of bone marrow made up the group. The sequence derives from a man aged 45-60 years in good health and CMV-seronegative. The chain recombines TRBV6-4 with TRBJ1-1; 10 bases fit TRBD1. Specimen: PBMCs. The CDR3 sequence is CASRSRQGAVEAFF. Here the CDR3 DNA reads TGTGCCAGCAGGTCCCGACAGGGGGCCGTTGAAGCTTTCTTT.